The T cell receptor beta chain under discussion was sequenced for a study of radiotherapy plus CTLA-4 blockade in lung cancer. Looking at the study overall: Objective responses were documented in around 19% of patients, with disease control in roughly 34%. Study-level findings and limits: Strongest reported response predictors: early blood clone changes and post-radiation interferon-beta. Radiotherapy with ipilimumab was followed by blood expansion of tumor-derived clones.

The protocol was immunoSEQ multiplex PCR, while the TCRdb copy is restricted to in-frame clones and leaves out a portion. The table records just over 60,000 clones, around 77% of them present only once. Enrolled patients, whose metastatic non-small-cell lung cancer was chemo-refractory, received focal radiation plus CTLA-4 blockade with ipilimumab. Worth noting for this clone: The target antigen is unknown.

The clonotype comes from a human donor with non-small cell lung cancer who had a complete response to radiotherapy plus ipilimumab. The source material was peripheral blood, sampled from a patient treated with radiotherapy plus ipilimumab.

In DNA, the CDR3 is TGTGCCAGCAGCTCCCAGCAGGGGAGTTGGGAAAAACTGTTTTTT. Protein: CASSSQQGSWEKLFF. The rearrangement joins TRBV7-9 to TRBJ1-4, with D maybe TRBD1 (6 bases). Germline assignment: CDR1 SEHNR and CDR2 FQNEAQ (reference sequence). V was cut by 4 bases and J by 8 bases, with 17 bases left in between. The CDR3 is 15 residues long.